This T cell receptor (beta chain) came from a study of blood T cell repertoires in COVID-19. Study-wide background: Acute and convalescent COVID-19 samples came from the United States, Italy and Spain.

Seattle-derived patients entered the study during active infection and were followed longitudinally. Authors' data handling: Scientists estimated how many nucleated cells there were by amplifying reference gene primers. TCRdb's table, derived via immunoSEQ multiplex PCR, lists solely in-frame clones and lacks some. V and J calls and clone size are as listed in that table; D and trimming were resolved from the DNA. The table has about 40,000 clones, roughly nine tenths seen once. V gave up 3 bases and J gave up 5 bases, with 10 bases separating them. The germline gives CDR1 LNHDA, CDR2 SQIVND (reference sequence). CDR3 length: 13 amino acids.

Source material: peripheral blood. The genes are TRBV19 and TRBJ2-5; D may be TRBD2 (5 bases). This clonotype was obtained from a man aged 60 to 75 with COVID-19, enrolled during active disease. The DNA of the CDR3 is TGTGCCAGTAGTATTGAGGGTCGGGAGACCCAGTACTTC. It is translated as CASSIEGRETQYF.